This T cell receptor (beta chain) was sequenced during a study of vaccination effects on CD4 cells after COVID-19. Looking at the study overall: Wells containing approximately 2 million PBMC each were cultured with around 9.1 IU/ml IL-2 and approximately 9.6 ug/ml peptides. Study-wide results and caveats: Clones induced by infection and by vaccine showed marked clonal contraction late after vaccination.

It was after nine to eleven days of culture that CD4+ T cells were isolated. Infection dated between March and December 2020, before the Alpha, Beta and Delta variants reached the United States. Participants received two doses of either the BNT162b2 or mRNA-1273 vaccine. Some clones are missing from TCRdb's copy, which holds only in-frame ones; the method was immunoSEQ multiplex PCR. The sample includes around 50,000 clones, about 70% of them seen just once. V lost 2 bases, J lost 5 bases, and 10 bases lay in between. CDR1 and CDR2 from the germline V gene are SGHNT and YENEEA. The CDR3 spans 14 residues. Points on this clone: Its antigen is as yet unknown.

This material consisted of CD4+ T cells from PBMCs cultured without peptide, taken after COVID-19 vaccination. The rearrangement joins TRBV11-3 to TRBJ1-5; D is possibly TRBD1 (6 bases). This sequence originates from a human donor who had a prior SARS-CoV-2 infection. The CDR3 DNA sequence: TGTGCCAGCAGCTTACGGCAGGGGCATCAGCCCCAGCATTTT. Translation gives CASSLRQGHQPQHF.